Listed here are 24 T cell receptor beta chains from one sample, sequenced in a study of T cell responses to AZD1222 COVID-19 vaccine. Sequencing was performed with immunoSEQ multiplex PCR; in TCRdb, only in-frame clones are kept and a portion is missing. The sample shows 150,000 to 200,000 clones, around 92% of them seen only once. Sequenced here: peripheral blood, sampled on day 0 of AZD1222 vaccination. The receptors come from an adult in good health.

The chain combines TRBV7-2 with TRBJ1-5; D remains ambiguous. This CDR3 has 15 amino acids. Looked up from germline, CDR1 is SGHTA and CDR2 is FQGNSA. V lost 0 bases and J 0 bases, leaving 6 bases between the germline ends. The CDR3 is CASSLAGFSNQPQHF. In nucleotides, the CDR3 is TGTGCCAGCAGCTTAGCTGGGTTTAGCAATCAGCCCCAGCATTTT. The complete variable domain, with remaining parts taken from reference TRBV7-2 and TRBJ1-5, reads GAGVSQSPSNKVTEKGKDVELRCDPISGHTALYWYRQSLGQGLEFLIYFQGNSAPDKSGLPSDRFSAERTGGSVSTLTIQRTQQEDSAVYLCASSLAGFSNQPQHFGDGTRLSIL.

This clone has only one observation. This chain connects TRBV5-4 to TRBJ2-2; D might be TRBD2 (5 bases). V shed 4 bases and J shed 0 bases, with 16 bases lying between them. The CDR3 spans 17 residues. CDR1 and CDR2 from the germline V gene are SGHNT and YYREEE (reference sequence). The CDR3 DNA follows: TGTGCCAGCAGCAGCGACCCCGGTAGCGCGAACACCGGGGAGCTGTTTTTT. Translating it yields CASSSDPGSANTGELFF.

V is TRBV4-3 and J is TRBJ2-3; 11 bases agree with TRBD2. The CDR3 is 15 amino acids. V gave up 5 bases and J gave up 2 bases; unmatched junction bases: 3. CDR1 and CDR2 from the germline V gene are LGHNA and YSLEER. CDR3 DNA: TGCGCCAGCAGCGCACTAGCGGGAGTCACAGATACGCAGTATTTT. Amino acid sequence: CASSALAGVTDTQYF.

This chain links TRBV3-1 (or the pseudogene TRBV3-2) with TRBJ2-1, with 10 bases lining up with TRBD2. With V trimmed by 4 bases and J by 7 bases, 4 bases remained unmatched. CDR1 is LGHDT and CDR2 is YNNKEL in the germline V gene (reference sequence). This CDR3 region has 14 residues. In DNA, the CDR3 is TGTGCCAGCAGCCCCACTAGCGGGACGAATGAGCAGTTCTTC. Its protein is CASSPTSGTNEQFF.

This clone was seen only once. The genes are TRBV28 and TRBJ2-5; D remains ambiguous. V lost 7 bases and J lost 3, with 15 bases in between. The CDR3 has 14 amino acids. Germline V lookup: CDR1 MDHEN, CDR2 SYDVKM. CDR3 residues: CASNPDDRKETQYF. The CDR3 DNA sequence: TGTGCCAGCAACCCGGACGATCGGAAAGAGACCCAGTACTTC.

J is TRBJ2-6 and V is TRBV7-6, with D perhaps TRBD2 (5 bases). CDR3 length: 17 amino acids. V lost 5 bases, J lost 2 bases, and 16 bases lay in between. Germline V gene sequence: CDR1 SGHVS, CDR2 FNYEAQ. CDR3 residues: CASSHPLRRAGANVLTF. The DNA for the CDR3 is TGTGCCAGCAGCCATCCACTAAGGCGGGCTGGGGCCAACGTCCTGACTTTC.

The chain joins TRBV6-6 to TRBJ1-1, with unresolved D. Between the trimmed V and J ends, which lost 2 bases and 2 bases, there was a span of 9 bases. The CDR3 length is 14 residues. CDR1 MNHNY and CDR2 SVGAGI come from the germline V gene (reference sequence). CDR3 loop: CASSYPSDNTEAFF. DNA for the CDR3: TGTGCCAGCAGTTACCCGAGCGATAACACTGAAGCTTTCTTT.

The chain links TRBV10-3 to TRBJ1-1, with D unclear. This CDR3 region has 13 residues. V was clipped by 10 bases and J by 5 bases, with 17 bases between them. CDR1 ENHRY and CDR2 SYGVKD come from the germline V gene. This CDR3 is CATISSPGTEAFF. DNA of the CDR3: TGTGCCACCATCAGTAGTCCTGGGACTGAAGCTTTCTTT.

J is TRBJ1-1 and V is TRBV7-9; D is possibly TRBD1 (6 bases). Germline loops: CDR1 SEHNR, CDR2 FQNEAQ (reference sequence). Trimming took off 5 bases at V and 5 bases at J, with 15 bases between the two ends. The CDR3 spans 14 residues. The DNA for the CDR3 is TGTGCCAGCAGCCTGAGGGGGGTAGGGACTGAAGCTTTCTTT. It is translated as CASSLRGVGTEAFF.

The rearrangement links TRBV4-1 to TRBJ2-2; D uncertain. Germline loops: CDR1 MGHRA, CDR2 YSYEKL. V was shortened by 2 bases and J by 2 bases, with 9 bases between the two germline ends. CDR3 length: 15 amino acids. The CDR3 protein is CASSQLQTNTGELFF. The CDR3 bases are TGCGCCAGCAGCCAACTACAGACTAACACCGGGGAGCTGTTTTTT.

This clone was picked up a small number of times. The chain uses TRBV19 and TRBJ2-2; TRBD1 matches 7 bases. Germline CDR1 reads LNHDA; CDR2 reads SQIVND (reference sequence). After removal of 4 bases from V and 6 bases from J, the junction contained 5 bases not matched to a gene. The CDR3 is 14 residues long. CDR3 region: CASSTGQLSGELFF. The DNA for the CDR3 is TGTGCCAGTAGTACGGGACAGCTATCCGGGGAGCTGTTTTTT.

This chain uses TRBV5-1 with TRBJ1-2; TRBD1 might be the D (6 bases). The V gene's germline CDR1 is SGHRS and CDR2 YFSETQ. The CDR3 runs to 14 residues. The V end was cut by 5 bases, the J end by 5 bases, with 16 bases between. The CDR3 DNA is TGCGCCAGCAGTTCACAGGGAGGAGGGTATGGCTACACCTTC. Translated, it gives CASSSQGGGYGYTF.

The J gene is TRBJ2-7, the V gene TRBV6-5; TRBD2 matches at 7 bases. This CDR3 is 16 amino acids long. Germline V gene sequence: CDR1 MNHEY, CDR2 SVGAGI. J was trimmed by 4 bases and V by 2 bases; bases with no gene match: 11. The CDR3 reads CASSYEASGAFYEQYF. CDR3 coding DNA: TGTGCCAGCAGTTACGAGGCTAGCGGTGCTTTTTACGAGCAGTACTTC.

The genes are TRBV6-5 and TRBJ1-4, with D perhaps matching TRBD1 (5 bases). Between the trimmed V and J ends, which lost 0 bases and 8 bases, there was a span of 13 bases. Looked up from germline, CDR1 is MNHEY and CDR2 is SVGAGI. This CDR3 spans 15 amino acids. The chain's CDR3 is CASSYSRQGKEKLFF. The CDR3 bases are TGTGCCAGCAGTTACTCGCGGCAGGGCAAGGAAAAACTGTTTTTT.

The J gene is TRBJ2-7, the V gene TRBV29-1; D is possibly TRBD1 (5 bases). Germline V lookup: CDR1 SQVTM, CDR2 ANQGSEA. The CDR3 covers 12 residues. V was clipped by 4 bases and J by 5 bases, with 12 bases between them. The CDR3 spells CSVVSRAHEQYF. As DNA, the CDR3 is TGCAGCGTTGTATCCAGGGCCCACGAGCAGTACTTC.

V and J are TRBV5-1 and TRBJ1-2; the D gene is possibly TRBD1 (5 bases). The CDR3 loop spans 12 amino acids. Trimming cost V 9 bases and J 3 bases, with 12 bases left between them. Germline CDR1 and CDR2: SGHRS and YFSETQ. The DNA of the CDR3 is TGCGCCATTACACAGGCGGACTATGGCTACACCTTC. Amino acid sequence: CAITQADYGYTF.

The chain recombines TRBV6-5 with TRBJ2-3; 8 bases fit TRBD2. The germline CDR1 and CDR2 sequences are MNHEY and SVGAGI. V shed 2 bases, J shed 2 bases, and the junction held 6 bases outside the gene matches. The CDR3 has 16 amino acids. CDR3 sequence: CASSYRLAGTTDTQYF. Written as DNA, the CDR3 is TGTGCCAGCAGTTACCGCCTAGCGGGCACCACAGATACGCAGTATTTT.

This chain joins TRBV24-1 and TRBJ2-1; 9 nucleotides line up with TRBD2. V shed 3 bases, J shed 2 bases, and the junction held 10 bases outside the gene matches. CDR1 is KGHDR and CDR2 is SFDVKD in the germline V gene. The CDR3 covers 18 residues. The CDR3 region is CATSDPQGSGRTYNEQFF. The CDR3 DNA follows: TGTGCCACCAGTGATCCCCAAGGTAGCGGGAGAACCTACAATGAGCAGTTCTTC.

The CDR3 sequence is CAWSVGVSRNTEAFF. The CDR3 DNA reads as TGTGCCTGGAGTGTAGGGGTCAGCCGGAACACTGAAGCTTTCTTT. The chain links TRBV30 to TRBJ1-1, with a weak D call TRBD1 (5 bases). The CDR3 contains 15 residues. V was clipped by 0 bases and J by 1 base, with 12 bases between them. The germline CDR1 and CDR2 sequences are GTSNPN and SVGIG (reference sequence).

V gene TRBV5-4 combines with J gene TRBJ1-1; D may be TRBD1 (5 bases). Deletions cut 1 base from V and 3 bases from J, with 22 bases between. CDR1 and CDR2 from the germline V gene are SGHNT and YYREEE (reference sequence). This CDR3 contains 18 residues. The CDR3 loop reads CASSLYFGQGGGDTEAFF. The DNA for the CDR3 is TGTGCCAGCAGCTTGTACTTTGGGCAGGGAGGAGGTGACACTGAAGCTTTCTTT.

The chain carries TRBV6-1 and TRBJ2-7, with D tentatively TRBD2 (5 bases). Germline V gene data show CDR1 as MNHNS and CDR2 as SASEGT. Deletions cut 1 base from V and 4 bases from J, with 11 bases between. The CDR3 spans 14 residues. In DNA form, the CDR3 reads TGTGCCAGCAGTGAAGGAGGGCGGGTTTACGAGCAGTACTTC. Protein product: CASSEGGRVYEQYF.

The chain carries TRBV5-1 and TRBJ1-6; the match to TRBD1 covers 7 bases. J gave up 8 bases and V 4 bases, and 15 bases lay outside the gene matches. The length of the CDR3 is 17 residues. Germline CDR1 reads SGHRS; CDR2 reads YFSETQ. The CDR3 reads CASSPRTALQGDSPLHF. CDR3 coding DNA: TGCGCCAGCAGCCCCCGGACAGCTCTCCAGGGGGATTCACCCCTCCACTTT.

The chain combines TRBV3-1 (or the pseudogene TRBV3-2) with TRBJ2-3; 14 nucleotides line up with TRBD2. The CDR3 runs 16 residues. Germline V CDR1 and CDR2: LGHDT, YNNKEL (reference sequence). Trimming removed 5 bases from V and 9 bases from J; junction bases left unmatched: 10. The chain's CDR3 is CASSNRLAGGPRTQYF. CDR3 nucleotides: TGTGCCAGCAGCAACCGACTAGCGGGAGGGCCTAGGACGCAGTATTTT.

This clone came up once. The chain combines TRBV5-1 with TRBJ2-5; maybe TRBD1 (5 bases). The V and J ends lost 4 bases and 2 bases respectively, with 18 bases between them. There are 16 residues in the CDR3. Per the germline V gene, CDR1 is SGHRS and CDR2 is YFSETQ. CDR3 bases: TGCGCCAGCAGCAGGGGCCTTGGTGGGAAACAAGAGACCCAGTACTTC. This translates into CASSRGLGGKQETQYF.